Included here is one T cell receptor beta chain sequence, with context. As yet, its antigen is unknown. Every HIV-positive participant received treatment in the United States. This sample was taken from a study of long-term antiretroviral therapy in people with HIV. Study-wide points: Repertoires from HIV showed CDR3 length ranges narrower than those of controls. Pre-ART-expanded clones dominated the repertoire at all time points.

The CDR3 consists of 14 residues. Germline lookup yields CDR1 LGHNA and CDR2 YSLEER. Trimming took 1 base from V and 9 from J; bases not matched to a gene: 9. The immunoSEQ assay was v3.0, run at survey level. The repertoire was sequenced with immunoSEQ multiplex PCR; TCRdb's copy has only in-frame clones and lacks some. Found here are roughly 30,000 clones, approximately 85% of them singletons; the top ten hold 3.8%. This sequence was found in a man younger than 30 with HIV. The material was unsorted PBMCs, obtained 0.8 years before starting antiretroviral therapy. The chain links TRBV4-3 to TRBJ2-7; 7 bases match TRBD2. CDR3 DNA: TGCGCCAGCAGCCAAGTGGGAGGGATGGGAGGGCAGTACTTC. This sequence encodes CASSQVGGMGGQYF.